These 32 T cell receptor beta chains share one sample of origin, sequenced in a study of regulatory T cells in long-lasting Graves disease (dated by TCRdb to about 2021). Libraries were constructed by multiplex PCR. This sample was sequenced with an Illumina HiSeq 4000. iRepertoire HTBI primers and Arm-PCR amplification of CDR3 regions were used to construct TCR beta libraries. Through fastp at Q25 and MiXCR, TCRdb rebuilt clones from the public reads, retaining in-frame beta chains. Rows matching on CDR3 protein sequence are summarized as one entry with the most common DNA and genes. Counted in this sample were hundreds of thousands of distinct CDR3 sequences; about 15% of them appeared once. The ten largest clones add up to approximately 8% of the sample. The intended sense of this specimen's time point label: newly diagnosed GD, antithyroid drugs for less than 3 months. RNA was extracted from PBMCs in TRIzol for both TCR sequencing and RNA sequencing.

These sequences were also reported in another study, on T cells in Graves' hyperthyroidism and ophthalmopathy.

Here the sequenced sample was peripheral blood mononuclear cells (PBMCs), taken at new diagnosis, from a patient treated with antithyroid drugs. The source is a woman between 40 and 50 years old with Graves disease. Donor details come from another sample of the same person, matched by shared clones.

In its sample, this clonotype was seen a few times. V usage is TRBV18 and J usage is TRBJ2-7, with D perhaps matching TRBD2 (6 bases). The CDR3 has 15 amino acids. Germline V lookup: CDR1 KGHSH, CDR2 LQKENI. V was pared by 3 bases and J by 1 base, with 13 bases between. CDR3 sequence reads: CASSPGRGTSYEQYF. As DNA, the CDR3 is TGTGCCAGCTCACCCGGACGGGGGACTTCCTACGAGCAGTACTTC.

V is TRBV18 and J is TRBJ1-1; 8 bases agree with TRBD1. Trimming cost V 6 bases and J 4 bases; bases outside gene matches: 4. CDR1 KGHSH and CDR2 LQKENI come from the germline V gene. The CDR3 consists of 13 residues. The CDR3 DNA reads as TGTGCCAGCTCCGGGGACAGGCCCACTGAAGCTTTCTTT. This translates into CASSGDRPTEAFF.

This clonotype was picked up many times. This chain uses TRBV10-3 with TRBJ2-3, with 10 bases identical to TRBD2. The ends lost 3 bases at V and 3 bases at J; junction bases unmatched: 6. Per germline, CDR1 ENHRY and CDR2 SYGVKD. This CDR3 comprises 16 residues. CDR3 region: CAISDWASGRTDTQYF. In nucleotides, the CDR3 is TGTGCCATCAGTGATTGGGCTAGCGGGAGAACAGATACGCAGTATTTT.

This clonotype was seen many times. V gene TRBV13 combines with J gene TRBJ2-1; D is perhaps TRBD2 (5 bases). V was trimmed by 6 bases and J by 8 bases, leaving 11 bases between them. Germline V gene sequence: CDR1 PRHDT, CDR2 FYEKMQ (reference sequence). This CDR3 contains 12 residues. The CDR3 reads CASSQLVHEQFF. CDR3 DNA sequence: TGTGCCAGCAGTCAACTAGTCCATGAGCAGTTCTTC.

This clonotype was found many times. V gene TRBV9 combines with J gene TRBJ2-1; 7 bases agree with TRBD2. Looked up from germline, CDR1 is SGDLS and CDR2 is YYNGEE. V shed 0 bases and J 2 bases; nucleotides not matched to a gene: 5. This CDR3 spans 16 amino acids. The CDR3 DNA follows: TGTGCCAGCAGCGTAGCTCCGGGAGGCACCTACAATGAGCAGTTCTTC. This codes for CASSVAPGGTYNEQFF.

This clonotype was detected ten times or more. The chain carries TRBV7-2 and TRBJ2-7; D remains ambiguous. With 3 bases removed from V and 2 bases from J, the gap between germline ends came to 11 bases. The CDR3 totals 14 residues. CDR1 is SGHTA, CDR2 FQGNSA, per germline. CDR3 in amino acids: CASSFGGLAYEQYF. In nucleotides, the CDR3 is TGTGCCAGCAGCTTCGGCGGATTGGCCTACGAGCAGTACTTC.

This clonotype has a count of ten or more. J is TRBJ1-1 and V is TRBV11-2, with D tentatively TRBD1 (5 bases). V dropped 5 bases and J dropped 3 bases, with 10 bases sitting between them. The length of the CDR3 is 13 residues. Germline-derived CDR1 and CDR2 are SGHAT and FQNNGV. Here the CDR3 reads CASSRGEYTEAFF. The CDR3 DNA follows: TGTGCCAGCAGCCGAGGGGAGTACACTGAAGCTTTCTTT.

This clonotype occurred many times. CDR3 region: CASSSYSGSGSDTQYF. In DNA, the CDR3 is TGTGCCAGCAGCTCCTATAGCGGGAGCGGATCAGATACGCAGTATTTT. This chain uses TRBV7-9 with TRBJ2-3; 9 nucleotides align to TRBD2. Germline V gives CDR1 SEHNR, CDR2 FQNEAQ (reference sequence). The CDR3 length is 16 residues. Trimming at V came to 4 bases and at J to 4 bases, leaving 9 bases not matched to a gene.

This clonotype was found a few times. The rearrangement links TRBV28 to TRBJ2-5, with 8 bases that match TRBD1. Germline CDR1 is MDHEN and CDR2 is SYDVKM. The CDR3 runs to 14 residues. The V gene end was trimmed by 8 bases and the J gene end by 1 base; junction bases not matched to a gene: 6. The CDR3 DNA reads TGTGCCAGCCGGGACAGGTCGCTCCAAGAGACCCAGTACTTC. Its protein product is CASRDRSLQETQYF.

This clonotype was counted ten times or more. For the CDR3, the DNA is TGCAGCGTTAACTACAGGGATCAGGCGAACACTGAAGCTTTCTTT. Protein sequence: CSVNYRDQANTEAFF. This rearrangement joins TRBV29-1 to TRBJ1-1, with D perhaps matching TRBD1 (6 bases). There are 15 residues in the CDR3. Germline loops: CDR1 SQVTM, CDR2 ANQGSEA. V lost 5 bases and J 1 base, leaving 17 bases between the germline ends.

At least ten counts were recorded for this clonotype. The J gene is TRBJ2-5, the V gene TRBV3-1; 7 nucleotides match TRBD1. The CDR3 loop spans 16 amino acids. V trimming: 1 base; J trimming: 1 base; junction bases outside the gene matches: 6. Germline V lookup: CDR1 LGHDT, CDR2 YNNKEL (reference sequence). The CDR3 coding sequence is TGTGCCAGCAGCCAAGCTAAGGGACAGCCCCAAGAGACCCAGTACTTC. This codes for CASSQAKGQPQETQYF.

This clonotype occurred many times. The CDR3 DNA is TGTGCTAGTGCCCTGGGAACAGGGCCGATCCACAATGAGCAGTTCTTC. It is translated as CASALGTGPIHNEQFF. The chain couples TRBV12-5 to TRBJ2-1, with D tentatively TRBD1 (6 bases). CDR1 is LGHNT and CDR2 is FRNRAP in the germline V gene. V lost 7 bases, J lost 5 bases, and 21 bases lay in between. This CDR3 spans 16 amino acids.

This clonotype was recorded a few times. CDR3: CASSQDSAGVYTF. CDR3 coding DNA: TGCGCCAGCAGCCAAGATTCGGCAGGAGTCTACACCTTC. V is TRBV4-3 and J is TRBJ1-2; no clear D gene. Germline V CDR1 and CDR2: LGHNA, YSLEER. CDR3 length: 13 residues. Trimming pared 0 bases from V and 10 bases from J, leaving 12 bases between.

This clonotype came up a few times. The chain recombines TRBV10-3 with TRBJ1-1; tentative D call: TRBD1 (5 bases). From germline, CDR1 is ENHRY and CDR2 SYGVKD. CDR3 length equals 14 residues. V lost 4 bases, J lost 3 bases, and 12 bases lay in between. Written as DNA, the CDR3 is TGTGCCATCAGTGGCGACCTGGGGGACACTGAAGCTTTCTTT. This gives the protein CAISGDLGDTEAFF.

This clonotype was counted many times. The CDR3 sequence is CASSLPGVEETQYF. CDR3 DNA: TGTGCCAGCAGCTTACCAGGGGTGGAAGAGACCCAGTACTTC. The chain combines TRBV11-1 with TRBJ2-5; tentative D call: TRBD1 (6 bases). CDR1 and CDR2 (germline): SGHAT, FQDESV (reference sequence). Trimming left V 2 bases short and J 3 bases short, with 10 bases between. This CDR3 has 14 amino acids.

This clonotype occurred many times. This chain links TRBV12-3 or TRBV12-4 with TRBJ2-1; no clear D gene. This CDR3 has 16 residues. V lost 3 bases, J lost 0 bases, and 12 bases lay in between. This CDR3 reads CASSFSALSSYNEQFF. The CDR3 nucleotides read TGTGCCAGCAGTTTCAGCGCCCTAAGCTCCTACAATGAGCAGTTCTTC.

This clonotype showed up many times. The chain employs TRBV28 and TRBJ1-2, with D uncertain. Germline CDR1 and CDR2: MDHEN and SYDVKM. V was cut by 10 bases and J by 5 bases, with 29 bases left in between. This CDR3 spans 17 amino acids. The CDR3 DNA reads TGTGCCACCGAGCCAATAGACATGGGTGTGAAGGAGTATGGCTACACCTTC. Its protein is CATEPIDMGVKEYGYTF.

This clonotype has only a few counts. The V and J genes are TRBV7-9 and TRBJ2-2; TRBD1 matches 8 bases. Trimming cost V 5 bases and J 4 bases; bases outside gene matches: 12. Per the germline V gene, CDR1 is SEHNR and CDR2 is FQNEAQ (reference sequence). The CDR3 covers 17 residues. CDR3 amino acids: CASSPNPGGGGTGELFF. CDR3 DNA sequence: TGTGCCAGCAGCCCCAACCCAGGGGGCGGTGGCACCGGGGAGCTGTTTTTT.

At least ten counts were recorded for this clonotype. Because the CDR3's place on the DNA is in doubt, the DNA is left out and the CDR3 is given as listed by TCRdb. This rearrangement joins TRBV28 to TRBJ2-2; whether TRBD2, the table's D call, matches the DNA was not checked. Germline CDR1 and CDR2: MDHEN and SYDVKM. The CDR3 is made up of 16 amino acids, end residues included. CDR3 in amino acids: CASSHSWADGTGELFF.

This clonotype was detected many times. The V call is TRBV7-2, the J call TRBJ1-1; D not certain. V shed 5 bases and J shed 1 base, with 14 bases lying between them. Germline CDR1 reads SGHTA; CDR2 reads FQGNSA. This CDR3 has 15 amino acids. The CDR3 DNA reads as TGTGCCAGCAGCAAATCTCCTGGACGGAACACTGAAGCTTTCTTT. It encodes CASSKSPGRNTEAFF.

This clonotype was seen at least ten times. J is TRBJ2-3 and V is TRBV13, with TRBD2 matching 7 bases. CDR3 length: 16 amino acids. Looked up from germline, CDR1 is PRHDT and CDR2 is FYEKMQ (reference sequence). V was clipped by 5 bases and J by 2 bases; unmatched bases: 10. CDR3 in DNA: TGTGCCAGCAGCCCCCAGGCTAGCGGATACACAGATACGCAGTATTTT. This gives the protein CASSPQASGYTDTQYF.

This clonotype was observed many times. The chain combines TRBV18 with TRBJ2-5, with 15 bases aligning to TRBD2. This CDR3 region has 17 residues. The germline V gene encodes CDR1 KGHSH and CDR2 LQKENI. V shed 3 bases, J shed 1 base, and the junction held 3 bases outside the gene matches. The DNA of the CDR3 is TGTGCCAGCTCACCCGGACTAGCGGGAGGGGGCCAAGAGACCCAGTACTTC. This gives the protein CASSPGLAGGGQETQYF.

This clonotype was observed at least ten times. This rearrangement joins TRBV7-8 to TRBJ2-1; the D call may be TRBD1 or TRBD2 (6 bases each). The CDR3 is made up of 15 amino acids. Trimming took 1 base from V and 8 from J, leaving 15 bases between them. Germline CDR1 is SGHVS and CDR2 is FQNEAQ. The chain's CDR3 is CASSLVGGRLDEQFF. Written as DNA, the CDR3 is TGTGCCAGCAGCTTAGTGGGGGGCCGCCTGGATGAGCAGTTCTTC. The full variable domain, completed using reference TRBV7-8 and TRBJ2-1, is GAGVSQSPRYKVAKRGQDVALRCDPISGHVSLFWYQQALGQGPEFLTYFQNEAQLDKSGLPSDRFFAERPEGSVSTLKIQRTQQEDSAVYLCASSLVGGRLDEQFFGPGTRLTVL.

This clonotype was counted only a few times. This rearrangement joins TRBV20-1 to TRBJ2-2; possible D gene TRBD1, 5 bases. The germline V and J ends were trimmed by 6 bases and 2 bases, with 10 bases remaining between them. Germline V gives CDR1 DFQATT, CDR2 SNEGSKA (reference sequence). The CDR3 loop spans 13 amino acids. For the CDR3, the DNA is TGCAGTGCGCTCAGGGTAAACACCGGGGAGCTGTTTTTT. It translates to CSALRVNTGELFF.

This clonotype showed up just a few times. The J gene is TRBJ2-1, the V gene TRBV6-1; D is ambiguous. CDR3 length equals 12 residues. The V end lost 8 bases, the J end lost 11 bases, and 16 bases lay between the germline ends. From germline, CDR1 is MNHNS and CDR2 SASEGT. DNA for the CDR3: TGTGCCAGCCTAGACCTACACCCTCAGCAGTTCTTC. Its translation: CASLDLHPQQFF.

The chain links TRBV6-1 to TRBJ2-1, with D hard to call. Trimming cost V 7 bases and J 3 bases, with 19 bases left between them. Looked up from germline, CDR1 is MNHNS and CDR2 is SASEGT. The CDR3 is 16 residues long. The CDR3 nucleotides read TGTGCCAGCAAAAGCTTAGCTATACAAGGCTACAATGAGCAGTTCTTC. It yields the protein CASKSLAIQGYNEQFF.

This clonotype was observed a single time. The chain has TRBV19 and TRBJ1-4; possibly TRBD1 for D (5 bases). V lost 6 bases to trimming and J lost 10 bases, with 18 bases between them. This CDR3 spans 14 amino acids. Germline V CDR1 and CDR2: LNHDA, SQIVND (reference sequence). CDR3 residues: CASRGTPGQGKLFF. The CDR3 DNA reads TGTGCCAGTAGGGGGACTCCCGGGCAGGGAAAACTGTTTTTT.

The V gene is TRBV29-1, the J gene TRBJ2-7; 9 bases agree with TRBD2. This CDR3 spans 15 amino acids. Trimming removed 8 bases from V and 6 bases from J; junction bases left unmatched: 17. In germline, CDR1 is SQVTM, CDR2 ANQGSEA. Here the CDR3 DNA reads TGCAGCTTTCAAAATGTGGCGGGAGGGTTGGTCGAGCAGTACTTC. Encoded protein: CSFQNVAGGLVEQYF.

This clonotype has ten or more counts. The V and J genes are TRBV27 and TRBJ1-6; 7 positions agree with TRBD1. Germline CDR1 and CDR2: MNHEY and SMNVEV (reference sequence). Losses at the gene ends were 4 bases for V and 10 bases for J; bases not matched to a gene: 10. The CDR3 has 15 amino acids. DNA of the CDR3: TGTGCCAGCAGTTCCTACAGGGGTGTAGAATCACCCCTCCACTTT. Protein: CASSSYRGVESPLHF.

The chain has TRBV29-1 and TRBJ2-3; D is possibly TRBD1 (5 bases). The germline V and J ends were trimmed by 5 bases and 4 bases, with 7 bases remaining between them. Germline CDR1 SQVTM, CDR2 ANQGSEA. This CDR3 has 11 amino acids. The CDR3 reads CSVQGADTQYF. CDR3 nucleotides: TGCAGCGTTCAGGGCGCAGATACGCAGTATTTT.

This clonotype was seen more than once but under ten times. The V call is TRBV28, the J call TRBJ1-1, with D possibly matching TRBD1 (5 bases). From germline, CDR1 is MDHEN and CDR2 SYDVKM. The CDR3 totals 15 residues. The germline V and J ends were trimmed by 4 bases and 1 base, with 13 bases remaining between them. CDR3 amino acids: CASSSEGFQNTEAFF. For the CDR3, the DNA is TGTGCCAGCAGTTCCGAGGGGTTCCAGAACACTGAAGCTTTCTTT.

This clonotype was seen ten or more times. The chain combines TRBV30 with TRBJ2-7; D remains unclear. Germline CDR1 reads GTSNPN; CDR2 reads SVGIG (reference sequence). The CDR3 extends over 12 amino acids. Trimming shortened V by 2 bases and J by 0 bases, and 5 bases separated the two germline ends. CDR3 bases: TGTGCCTGGAGTAGAAGCTCCTACGAGCAGTACTTC. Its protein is CAWSRSSYEQYF. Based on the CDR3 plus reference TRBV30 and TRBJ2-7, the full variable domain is SQTIHQWPATLVQPVGSPLSLECTVEGTSNPNLYWYRQAAGRGLQLLFYSVGIGQISSEVPQNLSASRPQDRQFILSSKKLLLSDSGFYLCAWSRSSYEQYFGPGTRLTVT.